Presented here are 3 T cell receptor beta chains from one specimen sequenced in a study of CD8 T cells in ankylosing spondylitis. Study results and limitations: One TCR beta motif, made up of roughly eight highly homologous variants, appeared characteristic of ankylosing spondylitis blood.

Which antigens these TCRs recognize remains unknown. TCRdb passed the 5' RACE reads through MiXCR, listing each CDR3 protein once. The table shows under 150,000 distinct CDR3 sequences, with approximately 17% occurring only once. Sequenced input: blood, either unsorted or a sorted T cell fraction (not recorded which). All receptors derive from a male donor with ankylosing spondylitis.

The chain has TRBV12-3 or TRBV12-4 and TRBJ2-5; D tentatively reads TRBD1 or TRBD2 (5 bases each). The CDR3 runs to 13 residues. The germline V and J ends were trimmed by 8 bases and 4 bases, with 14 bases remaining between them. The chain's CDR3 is CASRDGAGETQYF. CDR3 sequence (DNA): TGTGCCAGCCGCGACGGGGCCGGAGAGACCCAGTACTTC.

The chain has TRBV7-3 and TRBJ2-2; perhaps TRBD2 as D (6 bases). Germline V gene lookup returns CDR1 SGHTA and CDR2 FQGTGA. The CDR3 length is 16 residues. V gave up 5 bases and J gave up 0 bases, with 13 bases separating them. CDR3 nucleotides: TGTGCCAGCAGCCCTACGGGGGAACCGAACACCGGGGAGCTGTTTTTT. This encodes CASSPTGEPNTGELFF.

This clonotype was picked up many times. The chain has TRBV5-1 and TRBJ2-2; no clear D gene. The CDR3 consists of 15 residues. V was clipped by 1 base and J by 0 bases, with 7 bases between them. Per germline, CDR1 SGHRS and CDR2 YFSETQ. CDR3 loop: CASSLWRPNTGELFF. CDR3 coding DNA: TGCGCCAGCAGCTTGTGGCGGCCGAACACCGGGGAGCTGTTTTTT.